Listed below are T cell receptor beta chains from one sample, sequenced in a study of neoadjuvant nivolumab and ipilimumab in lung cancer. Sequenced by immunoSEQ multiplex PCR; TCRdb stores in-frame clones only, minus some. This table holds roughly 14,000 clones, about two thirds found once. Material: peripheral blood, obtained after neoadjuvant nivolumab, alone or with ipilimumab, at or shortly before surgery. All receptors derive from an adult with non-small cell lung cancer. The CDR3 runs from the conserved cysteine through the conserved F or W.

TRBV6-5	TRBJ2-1	CASRSGTGVKFF
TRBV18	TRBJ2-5	CASSPTDRQETQYF
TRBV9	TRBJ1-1	CASSSGTGTEAFF
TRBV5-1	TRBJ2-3	CASSLVTAGEDTQYF
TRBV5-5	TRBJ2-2	CASSPGQANTGELFF
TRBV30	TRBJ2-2	CAWSVPGTGGGWELFF
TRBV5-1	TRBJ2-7	CASSLAVSSGYEQYF
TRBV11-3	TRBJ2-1	CASSAPGYSGSKGEQFF
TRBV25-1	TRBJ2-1	CASQIAGLAGRVEQFF
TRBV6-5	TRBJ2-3	CASSPTEAGSDTQYF
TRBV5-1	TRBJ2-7	CASSLGTGSEQYF
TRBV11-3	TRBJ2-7	CASSLSGGPYEQYF
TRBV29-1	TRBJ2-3	CSVGGIGDTQYF
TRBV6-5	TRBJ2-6	CASRRGSGANVLTF